Sequencing of this T cell receptor beta chain was carried out in a study of CD8 T cells in Susac syndrome. Reverse transcription of roughly 0.45 to 1 ug RNA used random hexamers. TCRdb called the immunoSEQ multiplex PCR reads again in MiXCR, with one record for every CDR3 protein. This sample yields 150,000 to 250,000 distinct CDR3 sequences, of which nearly 95% are seen a single time; 0.085% to 0.095% belongs to the top ten. The V and J ends lost 7 bases and 7 bases respectively, with 17 bases between them. This CDR3 region has 14 residues. Per germline, CDR1 LNHDA and CDR2 SQIVND (reference sequence).

The V call is TRBV19, the J call TRBJ2-1; D is perhaps TRBD2 (5 bases). The sequence was collected from a human donor with multiple sclerosis. The sequencing input was CD4+ T cells from PBMCs. CDR3 nucleotide sequence: TGTGCCAGTACCACCGGCCCAGCGGCTAATGAGCAGTTCTTC. Its translation: CASTTGPAANEQFF.